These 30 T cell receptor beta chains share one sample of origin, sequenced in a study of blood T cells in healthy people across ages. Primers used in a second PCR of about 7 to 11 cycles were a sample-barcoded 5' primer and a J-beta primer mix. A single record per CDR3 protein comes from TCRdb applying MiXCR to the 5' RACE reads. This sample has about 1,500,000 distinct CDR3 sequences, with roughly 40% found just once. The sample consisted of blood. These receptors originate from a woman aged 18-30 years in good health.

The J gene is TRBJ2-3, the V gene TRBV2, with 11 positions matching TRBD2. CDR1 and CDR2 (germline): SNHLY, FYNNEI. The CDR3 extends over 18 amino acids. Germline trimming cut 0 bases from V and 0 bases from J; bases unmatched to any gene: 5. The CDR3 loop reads CASSEALTSGISTDTQYF. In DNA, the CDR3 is TGTGCCAGCAGTGAAGCGCTGACTAGCGGGATTAGCACAGATACGCAGTATTTT.

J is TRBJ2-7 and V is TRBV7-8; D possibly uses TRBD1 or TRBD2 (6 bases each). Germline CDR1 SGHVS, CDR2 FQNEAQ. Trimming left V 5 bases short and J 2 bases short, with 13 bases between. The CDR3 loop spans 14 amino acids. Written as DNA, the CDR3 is TGTGCCAGCAGCATAGGGGGGAGTCCCTACGAGCAGTACTTC. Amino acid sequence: CASSIGGSPYEQYF.

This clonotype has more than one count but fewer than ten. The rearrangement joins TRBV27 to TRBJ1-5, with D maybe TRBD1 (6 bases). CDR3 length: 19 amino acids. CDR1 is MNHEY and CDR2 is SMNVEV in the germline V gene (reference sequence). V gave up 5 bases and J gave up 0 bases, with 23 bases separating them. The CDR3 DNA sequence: TGTGCCAGCAGTCCCCAGCTGAGGGGGGTATCCTATAGCAATCAGCCCCAGCATTTT. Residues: CASSPQLRGVSYSNQPQHF.

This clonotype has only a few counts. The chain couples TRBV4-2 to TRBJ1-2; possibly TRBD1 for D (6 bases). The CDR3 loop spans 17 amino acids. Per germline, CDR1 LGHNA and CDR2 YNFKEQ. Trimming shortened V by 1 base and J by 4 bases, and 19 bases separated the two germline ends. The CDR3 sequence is CASSQGGEQGISYGYTF. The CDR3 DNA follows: TGTGCCAGCAGCCAAGGAGGAGAACAGGGAATTTCCTATGGCTACACCTTC.

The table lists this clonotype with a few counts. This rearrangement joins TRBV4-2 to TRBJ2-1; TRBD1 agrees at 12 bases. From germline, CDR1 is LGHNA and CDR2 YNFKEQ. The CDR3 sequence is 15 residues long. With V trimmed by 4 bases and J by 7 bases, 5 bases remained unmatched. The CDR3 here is CASSRLGQGANEQFF. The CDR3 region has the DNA TGTGCCAGCAGCCGTCTGGGACAGGGGGCAAATGAGCAGTTCTTC.

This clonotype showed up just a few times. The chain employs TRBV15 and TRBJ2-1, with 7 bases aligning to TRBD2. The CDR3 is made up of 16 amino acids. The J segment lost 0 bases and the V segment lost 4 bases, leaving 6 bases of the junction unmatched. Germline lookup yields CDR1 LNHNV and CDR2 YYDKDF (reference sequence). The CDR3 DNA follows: TGTGCCACCAGCAAGGGACTATCTAGCTCCTACAATGAGCAGTTCTTC. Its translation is CATSKGLSSSYNEQFF.

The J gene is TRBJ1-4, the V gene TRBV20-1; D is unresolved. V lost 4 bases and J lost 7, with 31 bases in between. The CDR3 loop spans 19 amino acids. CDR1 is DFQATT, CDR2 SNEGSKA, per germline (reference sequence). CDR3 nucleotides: TGCAGTGCTACCCCAAACCTAGAAGGGTTGAGCGCGGGAGGTGAAAAACTGTTTTTT. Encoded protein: CSATPNLEGLSAGGEKLFF.

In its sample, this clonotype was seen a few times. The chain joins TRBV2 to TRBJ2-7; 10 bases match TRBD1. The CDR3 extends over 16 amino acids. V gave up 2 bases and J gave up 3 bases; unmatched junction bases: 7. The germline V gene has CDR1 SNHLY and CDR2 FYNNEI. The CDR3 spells CASSEIGTGERYEQYF. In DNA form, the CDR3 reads TGTGCCAGCAGTGAAATCGGGACAGGGGAGCGCTACGAGCAGTACTTC.

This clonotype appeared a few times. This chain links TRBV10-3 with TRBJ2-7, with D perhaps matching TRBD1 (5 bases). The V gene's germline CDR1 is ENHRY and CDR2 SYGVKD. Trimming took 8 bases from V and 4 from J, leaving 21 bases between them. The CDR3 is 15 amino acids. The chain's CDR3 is CAIQNGQGGNYEQYF. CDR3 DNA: TGTGCCATCCAAAATGGACAAGGTGGTAATTACGAGCAGTACTTC.

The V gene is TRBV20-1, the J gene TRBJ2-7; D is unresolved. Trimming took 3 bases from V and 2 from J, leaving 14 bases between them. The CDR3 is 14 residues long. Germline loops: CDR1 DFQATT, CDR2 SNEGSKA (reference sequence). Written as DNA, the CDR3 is TGCAGTGCTAGCCGCTTACCCCAGACCTACGAGCAGTACTTC. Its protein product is CSASRLPQTYEQYF.

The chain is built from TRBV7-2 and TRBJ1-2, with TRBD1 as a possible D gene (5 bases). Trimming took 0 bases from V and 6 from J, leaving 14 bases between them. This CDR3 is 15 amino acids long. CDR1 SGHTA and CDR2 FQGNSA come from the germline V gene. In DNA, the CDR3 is TGTGCCAGCAGCTTAGCGCCCTTGGGGGGGAATGGCTACACCTTC. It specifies CASSLAPLGGNGYTF.

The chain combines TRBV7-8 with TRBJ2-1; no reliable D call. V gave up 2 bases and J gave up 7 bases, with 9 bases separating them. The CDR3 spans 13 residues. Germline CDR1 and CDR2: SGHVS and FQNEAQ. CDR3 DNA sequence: TGTGCCAGCAGCTTACAGTTGGGGAATGAGCAGTTCTTC. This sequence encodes CASSLQLGNEQFF.

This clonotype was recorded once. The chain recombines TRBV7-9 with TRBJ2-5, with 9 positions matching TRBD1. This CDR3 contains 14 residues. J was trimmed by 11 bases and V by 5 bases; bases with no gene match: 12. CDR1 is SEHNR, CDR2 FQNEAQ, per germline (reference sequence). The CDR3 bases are TGTGCCAGCAGCGCCCGGGACAGGGAGAGAGAGCAGTACTTC. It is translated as CASSARDREREQYF.

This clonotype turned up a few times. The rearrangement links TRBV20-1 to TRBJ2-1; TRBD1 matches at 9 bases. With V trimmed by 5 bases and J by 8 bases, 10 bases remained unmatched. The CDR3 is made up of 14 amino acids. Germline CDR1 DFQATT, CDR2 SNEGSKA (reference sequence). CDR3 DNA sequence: TGCAGTGCTGCCCCCGGGACAGGGAACCATGAGCAGTTCTTC. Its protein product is CSAAPGTGNHEQFF.

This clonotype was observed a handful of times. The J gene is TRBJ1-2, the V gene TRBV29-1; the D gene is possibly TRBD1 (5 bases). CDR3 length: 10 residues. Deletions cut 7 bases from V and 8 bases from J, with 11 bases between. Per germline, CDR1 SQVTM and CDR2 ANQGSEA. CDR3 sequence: CSATRDGYTF. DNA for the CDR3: TGCAGCGCAACCAGGGACGGCTACACCTTC.

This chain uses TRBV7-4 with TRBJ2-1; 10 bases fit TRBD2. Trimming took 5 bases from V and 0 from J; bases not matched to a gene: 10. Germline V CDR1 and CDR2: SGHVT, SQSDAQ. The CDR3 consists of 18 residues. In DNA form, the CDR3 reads TGTGCCAGCAGCCGAGCGCTATCTAGCGGGAGCTCCTACAATGAGCAGTTCTTC. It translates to CASSRALSSGSSYNEQFF.

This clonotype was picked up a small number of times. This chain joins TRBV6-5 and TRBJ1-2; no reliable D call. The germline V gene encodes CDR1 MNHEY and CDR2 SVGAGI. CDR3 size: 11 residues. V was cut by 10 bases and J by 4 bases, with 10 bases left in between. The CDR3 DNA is TGTGCCACCCGGACTGCCTATGGCTACACCTTC. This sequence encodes CATRTAYGYTF.

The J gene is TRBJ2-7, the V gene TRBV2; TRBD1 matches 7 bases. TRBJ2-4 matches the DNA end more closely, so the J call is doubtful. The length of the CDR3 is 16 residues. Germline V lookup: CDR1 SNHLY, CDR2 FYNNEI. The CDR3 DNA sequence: TGTGCCAGCAGTGACCGCCCACAGGGGTCATCGGACATTCAGTACTTC. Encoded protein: CASSDRPQGSSDIQYF.

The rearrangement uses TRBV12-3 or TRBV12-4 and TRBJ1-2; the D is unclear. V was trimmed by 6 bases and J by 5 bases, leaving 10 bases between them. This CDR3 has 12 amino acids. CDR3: CASSHDRYGYTF. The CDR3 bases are TGTGCCAGCAGCCATGACCGGTATGGCTACACCTTC.

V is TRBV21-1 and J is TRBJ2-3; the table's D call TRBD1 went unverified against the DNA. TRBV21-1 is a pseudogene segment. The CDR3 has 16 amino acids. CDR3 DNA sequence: TGTGCCAGCAGCAAAGTCGAGCTGGGGGTCACAGATACGCAGTATTTT. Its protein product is CASSKVELGVTDTQYF.

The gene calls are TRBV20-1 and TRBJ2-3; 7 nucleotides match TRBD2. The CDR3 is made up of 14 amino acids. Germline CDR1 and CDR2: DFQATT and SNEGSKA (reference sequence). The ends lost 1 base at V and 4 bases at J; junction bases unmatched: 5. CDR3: CSARASRESDTQYF. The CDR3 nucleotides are TGCAGTGCTAGAGCGTCGCGGGAGTCAGATACGCAGTATTTT.

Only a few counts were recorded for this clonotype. CDR3 sequence reads: CASSYGLLAKNIQYF. The CDR3 region has the DNA TGTGCCAGCAGTTACGGGCTACTAGCCAAAAACATTCAGTACTTC. This chain links TRBV6-2 or TRBV6-3 with TRBJ2-4; D remains unclear. The CDR3 covers 15 residues. V was cut by 2 bases and J by 0 bases, with 8 bases left in between. Germline assignment: CDR1 MNHEY and CDR2 SVGEGT.

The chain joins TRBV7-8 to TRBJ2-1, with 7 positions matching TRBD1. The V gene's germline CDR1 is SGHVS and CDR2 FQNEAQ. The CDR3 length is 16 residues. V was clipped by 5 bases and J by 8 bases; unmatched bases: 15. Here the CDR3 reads CASSQGSRGRIDEQFF. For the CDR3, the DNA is TGTGCCAGCAGCCAAGGCAGTAGGGGGCGGATCGATGAGCAGTTCTTC.

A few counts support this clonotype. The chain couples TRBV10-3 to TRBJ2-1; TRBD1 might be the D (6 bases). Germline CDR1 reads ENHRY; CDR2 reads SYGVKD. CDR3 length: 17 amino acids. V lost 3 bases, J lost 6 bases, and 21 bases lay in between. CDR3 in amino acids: CAISESQGQLLPNEQFF. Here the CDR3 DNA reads TGTGCCATCAGTGAAAGCCAGGGACAACTATTGCCCAATGAGCAGTTCTTC.

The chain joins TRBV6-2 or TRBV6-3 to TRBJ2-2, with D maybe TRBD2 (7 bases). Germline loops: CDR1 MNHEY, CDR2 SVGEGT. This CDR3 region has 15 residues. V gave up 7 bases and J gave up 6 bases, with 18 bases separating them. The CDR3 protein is CASMSGGLHAGELFF. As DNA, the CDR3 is TGTGCCAGCATGTCGGGGGGCTTACATGCCGGGGAGCTGTTTTTT.

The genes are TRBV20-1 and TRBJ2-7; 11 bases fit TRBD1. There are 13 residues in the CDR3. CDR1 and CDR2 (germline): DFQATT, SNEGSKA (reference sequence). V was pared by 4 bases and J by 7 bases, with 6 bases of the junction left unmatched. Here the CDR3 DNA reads TGCAGTGCTATATCCGGGACAGGGGGAGAGCAGTACTTC. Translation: CSAISGTGGEQYF.

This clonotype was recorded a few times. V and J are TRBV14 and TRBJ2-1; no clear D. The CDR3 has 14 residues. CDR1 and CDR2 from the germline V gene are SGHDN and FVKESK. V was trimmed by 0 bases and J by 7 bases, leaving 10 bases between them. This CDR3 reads CASSQEWPGNEQFF. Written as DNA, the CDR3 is TGTGCCAGCAGCCAAGAATGGCCCGGTAATGAGCAGTTCTTC.

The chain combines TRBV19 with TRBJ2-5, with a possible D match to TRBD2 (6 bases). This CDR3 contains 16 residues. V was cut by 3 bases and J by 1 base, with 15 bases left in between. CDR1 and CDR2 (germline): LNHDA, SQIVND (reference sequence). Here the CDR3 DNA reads TGTGCCAGTAGTATGCCCCCAGGGACTGTCCAAGAGACCCAGTACTTC. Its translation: CASSMPPGTVQETQYF.

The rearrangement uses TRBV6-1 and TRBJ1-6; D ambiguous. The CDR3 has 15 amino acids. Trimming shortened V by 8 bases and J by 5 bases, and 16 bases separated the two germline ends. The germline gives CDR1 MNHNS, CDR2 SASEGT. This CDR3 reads CASGTVRPDNSPLHF. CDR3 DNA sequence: TGTGCCAGCGGCACGGTTCGCCCTGATAATTCACCCCTCCACTTT.

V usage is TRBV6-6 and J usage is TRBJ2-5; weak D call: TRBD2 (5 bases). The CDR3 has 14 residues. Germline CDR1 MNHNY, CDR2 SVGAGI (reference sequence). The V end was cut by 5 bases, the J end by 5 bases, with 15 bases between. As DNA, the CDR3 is TGTGCCAGCAGTGACCGGCAGCGGCGGGAGACCCAGTACTTC. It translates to CASSDRQRRETQYF.